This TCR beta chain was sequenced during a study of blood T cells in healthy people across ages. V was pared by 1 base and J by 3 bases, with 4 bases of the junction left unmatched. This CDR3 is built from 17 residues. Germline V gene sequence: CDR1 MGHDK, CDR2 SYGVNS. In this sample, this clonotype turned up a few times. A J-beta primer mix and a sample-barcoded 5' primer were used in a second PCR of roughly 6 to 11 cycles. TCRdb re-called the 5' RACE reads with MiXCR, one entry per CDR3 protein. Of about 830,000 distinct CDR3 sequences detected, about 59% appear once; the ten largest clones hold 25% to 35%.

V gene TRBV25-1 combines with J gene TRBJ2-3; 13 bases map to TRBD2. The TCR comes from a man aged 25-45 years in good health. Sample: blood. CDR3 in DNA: TGTGCCAGCAGTGAATCGCCACTAGCGGGGGGGACAGATACGCAGTATTTT. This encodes CASSESPLAGGTDTQYF.